This T cell receptor beta chain was captured in a study of blood T cells in healthy people across ages (dated by TCRdb to between 2014 and 2017). About the full investigation: In model experiments, roughly one uniquely barcoded TCR beta cDNA molecule per two T cells was captured by template switching. Using deep sequencing normalized with unique cDNA molecular identifiers, the study measured how TCR beta repertoire diversity changes with age. The donors were divided into four age groups: young (average around 17 years), middle-aged (about 39), aged (62) and long-lived (roughly 88). To avoid experimental bias, donors of different ages were spread randomly across the sequencing lanes. For two donors (one aged 18 to 30 and one aged 80 or older), the study analyzed two additional independent replicas of 1 million unique cDNA reads from the same blood draw.

The trim is 6 bases for V and 3 bases for J, with a gap of 15 bases between the germline ends. The CDR3 spans 14 residues, from the cysteine through the phenylalanine. The sequence is cut down to CDR3 DNA, 42 bases in frame from base 1. For CDR1 and CDR2, the germline V gene lists MDHEN and SYDVKM. A word on this clonotype: Which antigen it targets is not known. No much larger clonotype is one base removed from it; base qualities were not supplied.

Donors were 39 systemically healthy Caucasian individuals from Russia aged roughly 6 to 90 years. Around 10 milliliters of peripheral blood were drawn from each donor into EDTA-treated Vacutainer tubes. Ficoll-Paque density-gradient centrifugation was used to isolate PBMCs, with at least 7 million obtained per sample. Trizol reagent was used to extract total RNA from PBMCs, with at least 6 micrograms per sample. Naive CD45RAhigh/CD27high T cell percentages were measured by flow cytometry on a PBMC aliquot from every donor. The method behind the library was 5' RACE. Sequencing took place on an Illumina HiSeq 2500. The second PCR ran for about 7 to 11 cycles and used a J-beta primer mix along with a sample-barcoded 5' primer. A template-switch 5' adaptor carrying 12 random nucleotides introduced a unique molecular identifier onto each TCR beta cDNA molecule. Each sample yielded at least 2.5 million CDR3-containing paired-end reads. First-strand cDNA was synthesized from all RNA with the Mint cDNA synthesis kit, primed by a TRBC-specific oligonucleotide. Following uracil-DNA glycosylase treatment, all cDNA underwent a first 18-cycle PCR with the universal primers M1SS and BC2_uni_R. Concerning the study's data processing: For normalization, 1 million high-quality reads were randomly selected from each sample, with every read carrying a distinct molecular identifier. Instead of being binned into consensus sequences, reads with shared molecular identifiers were discarded. MiTCR, set to a Q25 quality threshold and the strictest error-elimination algorithm, was used for CDR3 identification, clonotype clustering and error correction. A nonparametric unseen species model using Euler transformation provided a lower-bound estimate of total TCR beta diversity. TCRdb trimmed the raw reads at Q25, called clones with MiXCR and kept productive beta chains. All rows with the same CDR3 protein become a single entry with the most common DNA and genes. The V and J calls were determined by TCRdb, not by the authors. Across this sample there are 850,000 to 1,300,000 distinct CDR3 sequences, with less than 50% seen only once. The biggest ten clones account for about 19% of the sample.

Paper-wide results and their limitations: Because donor CMV infection status was unknown, age-related changes in expanded clonotypes were potentially confounded. Observed TCR beta diversity correlated strongly with the percentage of naive T cells measured by flow cytometry. Since profiling was done on bulk unsorted PBMCs, naive and antigen-experienced compartments could not be conclusively compared. Compared with the aged group, the long-lived group had more naive CD4+ T cells, fewer expanded clones and increased TCR diversity, a pattern suggesting age selection. As age increased, observed TCR beta diversity per million T cells dropped in a roughly linear way, and a significant reduction was already evident by age 40. Estimates of total diversity based on one million sequenced T cells were regarded as lower bounds and as underestimates.

The chain is made from TRBV28 and TRBJ2-7; the best D guess is TRBD2, with 6 bases matching. The sequencing sample was made of blood. The clonotype was recovered from a woman aged 55-70 years in good health. Here the CDR3 is given as CASSNNGRLYEQYF. The DNA sequence follows: TGTGCCAGCAGCAATAACGGGAGACTCTACGAGCAGTACTTC.